This T cell receptor (beta chain) was sequenced for a study of blood T cell repertoires in COVID-19. CDR1 KGHSH and CDR2 LQKENI come from the germline V gene. The V gene end was trimmed by 6 bases and the J gene end by 4 bases; junction bases not matched to a gene: 6. The CDR3 is 14 residues long. Libraries were prepared by immunoSEQ multiplex PCR; TCRdb keeps only in-frame clonotypes and omits some of them. The sample contains approximately 70,000 clones, about 91% of which appear only once. The sample consisted of peripheral blood. The clonotype originates from a man between 40 and 49 years old with COVID-19, enrolled during active disease. The J gene is TRBJ2-1, the V gene TRBV18; 7 nucleotides match TRBD1. CDR3 region: CASSGQNDYNEQFF. The CDR3 nucleotides are TGTGCCAGCTCGGGACAGAATGATTACAATGAGCAGTTCTTC.